Listed here are 15 T cell receptor beta chains from one sample, sequenced in a study of patients and donors after allogeneic stem cell transplantation. TCRdb independently ran MiXCR on the RT-PCR reads; one entry per CDR3 protein. The table includes 390,000 or so distinct CDR3 sequences, roughly 17% detected once. Material: blood, either unsorted or a sorted T cell fraction (not recorded which). The source of these receptors is a human donor who was either an allogeneic HSCT recipient or a stem cell or donor lymphocyte infusion donor (not recorded which). It is not recorded whose cells these are; they may come from a transplant donor.

This clonotype has only a few counts. CDR3 loop: CASSLYRNYGYTF. CDR3 sequence (DNA): TGTGCCAGCAGTTTGTACAGAAACTATGGCTACACCTTC. The chain recombines TRBV27 with TRBJ1-2; D is ambiguous. From germline, CDR1 is MNHEY and CDR2 SMNVEV (reference sequence). V was clipped by 3 bases and J by 2 bases, with 7 bases between them. This CDR3 is 13 amino acids long.

The chain is built from TRBV20-1 and TRBJ1-1; perhaps TRBD1 as D (6 bases). CDR1 is DFQATT and CDR2 is SNEGSKA in the germline V gene (reference sequence). V lost 6 bases, J lost 7 bases, and 15 bases lay in between. The CDR3 runs to 12 residues. The DNA for the CDR3 is TGCAGTGCCATCCGGGACACCAATGAAGCTTTCTTT. Translation: CSAIRDTNEAFF.

A few counts support this clonotype. The rearrangement links TRBV7-2 to TRBJ2-7; TRBD2 matches 7 bases. The CDR3 runs 15 residues. The V and J ends lost 1 base and 3 bases, in that order; junction bases with no gene match: 6. CDR1 and CDR2 from the germline V gene are SGHTA and FQGNSA. CDR3 DNA: TGTGCCAGCAGCTTAGGTGCTAGCGGACACTACGAGCAGTACTTC. It specifies CASSLGASGHYEQYF.

The chain carries TRBV9 and TRBJ2-3, with 11 bases matching TRBD2. The trim removed 4 bases at V and 0 bases at J, leaving 16 bases unmatched. This CDR3 contains 20 residues. Looked up from germline, CDR1 is SGDLS and CDR2 is YYNGEE. The CDR3 loop is CASSSGGGTSGNPSTDTQYF. DNA for the CDR3: TGTGCCAGCAGCTCAGGGGGGGGGACTAGCGGAAATCCTAGCACAGATACGCAGTATTTT.

The J gene is TRBJ2-1, the V gene TRBV9, with 12 bases matching TRBD2. The CDR3 length is 16 residues. Germline CDR1 and CDR2: SGDLS and YYNGEE. After removal of 4 bases from V and 5 bases from J, the junction contained 7 bases not matched to a gene. The CDR3 sequence: CASSPRLAGAHNEQFF. CDR3 nucleotides: TGTGCCAGCAGCCCCCGACTAGCGGGGGCCCACAATGAGCAGTTCTTC.

J is TRBJ2-2 and V is TRBV6-2 or TRBV6-3, with D perhaps matching TRBD1 (5 bases). The germline V and J ends were trimmed by 4 bases and 5 bases, with 20 bases remaining between them. The CDR3 length is 17 residues. Germline V gene lookup returns CDR1 MNHEY and CDR2 SVGEGT. In DNA, the CDR3 is TGTGCCAGCAGTTTCCCCCAGACTTCACGACAGACCGGGGAGCTGTTTTTT. It yields the protein CASSFPQTSRQTGELFF.

This clonotype was observed at least ten times. This sequence joins TRBV25-1 and TRBJ2-1; 9 bases agree with TRBD1. The CDR3 loop spans 15 amino acids. V lost 3 bases to trimming and J lost 3 bases; unmatched junction nucleotides: 3. In germline, CDR1 is MGHDK, CDR2 SYGVNS. DNA for the CDR3: TGTGCCAGCAGTGAGACAGGGGGTAGCTACAATGAGCAGTTCTTC. It encodes CASSETGGSYNEQFF.

This chain connects TRBV12-3 or TRBV12-4 to TRBJ1-1; maybe TRBD1 (6 bases). This CDR3 comprises 13 residues. Trimming left V 2 bases short and J 8 bases short, with 12 bases between. CDR3 sequence reads: CASSLSPGTEAFF. CDR3 nucleotides: TGTGCCAGCAGTTTAAGCCCTGGGACAGAAGCTTTCTTT.

There are a few counts of this clonotype. The chain joins TRBV25-1 to TRBJ2-5, with D perhaps TRBD2 (5 bases). The ends were cut back, 3 bases at V and 13 bases at J, with 21 bases in the middle. The CDR3 is made up of 14 amino acids. CDR1 is MGHDK, CDR2 SYGVNS, per germline. CDR3 region: CASSEAGKSGRRYF. For the CDR3, the DNA is TGTGCCAGCAGTGAGGCTGGGAAATCGGGAAGAAGGTACTTC.

This clonotype was detected only a few times. This chain uses TRBV20-1 with TRBJ1-2; D uncertain. Germline V CDR1 and CDR2: DFQATT, SNEGSKA (reference sequence). This CDR3 spans 13 amino acids. The V gene lost 0 bases and the J gene lost 5 bases, with 10 bases spanning the gap. The CDR3 coding sequence is TGCAGTGCTAGAGATCAAAAGGGATATGGCTACACCTTC. Protein product: CSARDQKGYGYTF.

This clonotype was detected only a few times. This chain uses TRBV3-1 with TRBJ1-2; D perhaps matches TRBD1 (5 bases). Trimming cost V 3 bases and J 5 bases, with 10 bases left between them. The CDR3 is 13 amino acids. Germline lookup yields CDR1 LGHDT and CDR2 YNNKEL (reference sequence). CDR3 nucleotide sequence: TGTGCCAGCAGCCACGGACACCGGTATGGCTACACCTTC. This codes for CASSHGHRYGYTF.

There are a few counts of this clonotype. The rearrangement joins TRBV15 to TRBJ2-1, with 13 bases lining up with TRBD2. CDR3 length: 17 residues. Germline loops: CDR1 LNHNV, CDR2 YYDKDF (reference sequence). J gave up 5 bases and V 4 bases, and 8 bases lay outside the gene matches. DNA for the CDR3: TGTGCCACCAGCACGTACCCGGGACTAGCGGGGAACAATGAGCAGTTCTTC. This encodes CATSTYPGLAGNNEQFF.

This clonotype was observed a few times. V gene TRBV29-1 combines with J gene TRBJ2-5; 7 nucleotides line up with TRBD1. The junction had 10 bases not matched to a gene; V was cut back by 2 bases and J by 7 bases. Germline CDR1 and CDR2: SQVTM and ANQGSEA. The CDR3 runs 14 residues. CDR3 region: CSVENRTGRGTQYF. CDR3 DNA: TGCAGCGTTGAAAATAGGACAGGAAGGGGGACCCAGTACTTC.

The rearrangement links TRBV7-9 to TRBJ2-7, with D perhaps matching TRBD2 (5 bases). The CDR3 extends over 17 amino acids. Deletions cut 1 base from V and 3 bases from J, with 19 bases between. CDR1 and CDR2 from the germline V gene are SEHNR and FQNEAQ (reference sequence). Here the CDR3 reads CASSLDWVGASVYEQYF. DNA for the CDR3: TGTGCCAGCAGCTTAGACTGGGTGGGAGCATCCGTCTACGAGCAGTACTTC.

Ten or more counts support this clonotype. V gene TRBV12-3 or TRBV12-4 combines with J gene TRBJ2-2, with a tentative D call TRBD1 (7 bases). The CDR3 loop spans 17 amino acids. Trimming removed 7 bases at V and 2 bases at J, with 20 bases between. CDR3 bases: TGTGCCAGCATGAATCTGGCAGGGGGACTTAACACCGGGGAGCTGTTTTTT. This encodes CASMNLAGGLNTGELFF.